The 11 T cell receptor beta chains given below trace back to one sample, sequenced in a study of T cell repertoires in cytomegalovirus infection. MiXCR was run by TCRdb on the reads, yielding one entry per CDR3 protein. The profile covers around 100,000 distinct CDR3 sequences, with about 33% appearing a single time and 41% taken by the ten largest. These receptors' antigens are unknown. Sequencing used CD8+ T cells from cultured PBMCs, obtained from culture after CMV antigen stimulation. These receptor sequences come from a human donor in good health (CMV status not recorded). Some clones in this sample may be carry-over from other donors' samples.

The V and J genes are TRBV12-5 and TRBJ2-1; D gene uncertain. Trimming removed 5 bases at V and 2 bases at J, with 4 bases between. Germline CDR1 is LGHNT and CDR2 is FRNRAP. The CDR3 sequence is 12 residues long. In DNA, the CDR3 is TGTGCTAGTGGTACCACCTACAATGAGCAGTTCTTC. This codes for CASGTTYNEQFF.

V gene TRBV25-1 combines with J gene TRBJ2-7; a weak D match, TRBD1 (6 bases). Germline V lookup: CDR1 MGHDK, CDR2 SYGVNS. This CDR3 is 14 amino acids long. Trimming cost V 3 bases and J 6 bases, with 15 bases left between them. CDR3 nucleotides: TGTGCCAGCAGTGATACAGGGAGAATCGGCGAGCAGTACTTC. This encodes CASSDTGRIGEQYF.

This clonotype was seen only a few times. The chain has TRBV6-1 and TRBJ2-7; TRBD1 aligns across 8 bases. Germline V gives CDR1 MNHNS, CDR2 SASEGT. J was trimmed by 4 bases and V by 4 bases; bases with no gene match: 6. The CDR3 is made up of 14 amino acids. The CDR3 DNA reads as TGTGCCAGCAGTGGAGACAGGGGCCTTTACGAGCAGTACTTC. Translating it yields CASSGDRGLYEQYF.

This clonotype was picked up many times. This chain connects TRBV2 to TRBJ2-6; D is unresolved. The CDR3 is 14 amino acids. Germline V gives CDR1 SNHLY, CDR2 FYNNEI. Trimming cost V 2 bases and J 0 bases, with 2 bases left between them. The CDR3 nucleotides are TGTGCCAGCAGTGAAAGCTCTGGGGCCAACGTCCTGACTTTC. It yields the protein CASSESSGANVLTF.

The chain employs TRBV24-1 and TRBJ1-1; tentative D call: TRBD1 (5 bases). Trimming removed 10 bases from V and 3 bases from J, with 14 bases in between. Germline CDR1 and CDR2: KGHDR and SFDVKD. The length of the CDR3 is 13 residues. CDR3 sequence: CATRNTGDTEAFF. Here the CDR3 DNA reads TGTGCCACAAGGAATACGGGGGACACTGAAGCTTTCTTT.

This sequence joins TRBV12-3 or TRBV12-4 and TRBJ2-3; TRBD1 might be the D (6 bases). The CDR3 consists of 16 residues. V lost 3 bases and J 5 bases, leaving 18 bases between the germline ends. The CDR3 coding sequence is TGTGCCAGCAGTTTCATTTTGGACAGAAGGGGAGATACGCAGTATTTT. Its protein is CASSFILDRRGDTQYF.

This clonotype was seen more than once but under ten times. This chain connects TRBV6-5 to TRBJ1-3; the D gene is possibly TRBD1 (6 bases). Between the trimmed V and J ends, which lost 2 bases and 4 bases, there was a span of 12 bases. Germline V gene lookup returns CDR1 MNHEY and CDR2 SVGAGI. The CDR3 spans 15 residues. The CDR3 protein is CASSYQPGAGNTIYF. The CDR3 coding sequence is TGTGCCAGCAGTTACCAGCCAGGGGCAGGAAACACCATATATTTT.

V is TRBV20-1 and J is TRBJ2-7; D call uncertain. This CDR3 region has 13 residues. Between the trimmed V and J ends, which lost 1 base and 7 bases, there was a span of 14 bases. Germline lookup yields CDR1 DFQATT and CDR2 SNEGSKA (reference sequence). Here the CDR3 reads CSARGREEWEQYF. The DNA for the CDR3 is TGCAGTGCTAGAGGTAGAGAGGAGTGGGAGCAGTACTTC.

This clonotype has ten or more counts. V usage is TRBV7-2 and J usage is TRBJ1-1; 8 nucleotides align to TRBD1. The CDR3 spans 15 residues. V lost 2 bases and J lost 4; bases outside the gene matches: 6. The germline CDR1 and CDR2 sequences are SGHTA and FQGNSA. DNA for the CDR3: TGTGCCAGCAGCTTATATCAGGGGGCGAGCACTGAAGCTTTCTTT. Protein: CASSLYQGASTEAFF.

This clonotype was observed many times. The V gene is TRBV4-1, the J gene TRBJ1-1; D not resolved. Per the germline V gene, CDR1 is MGHRA and CDR2 is YSYEKL. Trimming removed 0 bases from V and 1 base from J, with 9 bases in between. The CDR3 is 15 amino acids. CDR3 loop: CASSQDAGPNTEAFF. The CDR3 coding sequence is TGCGCCAGCAGCCAAGATGCAGGCCCGAACACTGAAGCTTTCTTT.

In its sample, this clonotype was seen once. The CDR3 sequence is CASSPPSSEYNEQFF. The CDR3 region has the DNA TGCGCCAGCAGCCCGCCGTCCTCTGAATACAATGAGCAGTTCTTC. The chain couples TRBV5-1 to TRBJ2-1; D unclear. From germline, CDR1 is SGHRS and CDR2 YFSETQ. V gave up 4 bases and J gave up 4 bases, with 15 bases separating them. This CDR3 has 15 amino acids. Using reference TRBV5-1 and TRBJ2-1 for the parts outside the CDR3, the full variable domain is KAGVTQTPRYLIKTRGQQVTLSCSPISGHRSVSWYQQTPGQGLQFLFEYFSETQRNKGNFPGRFSGRQFSNSRSEMNVSTLELGDSALYLCASSPPSSEYNEQFFGPGTRLTVL.